This T cell receptor (beta chain) is drawn from a study of cytomegalovirus exposure and HLA in healthy donors. Turning to the study itself: As released early, the data held some 85 million unique TCRs from HLA-typed donors.

The primer mix had 60 Vbeta and 13 Jbeta primers. The table came from immunoSEQ multiplex PCR; TCRdb's copy has only in-frame clones and leaves some out. The sample has 120,000 to 150,000 clones, about 80% seen once. The CDR3 consists of 13 residues. In germline, CDR1 is MNHEY, CDR2 SMNVEV (reference sequence). V lost 5 bases and J lost 3, with 11 bases in between. Points on this clone: Antigen specificity is unknown.

Broader study findings: Among TCR sequences, most were rare, though some public TCRs appeared in many donors. Later analysis showed most CMV-associated TCR beta chains appearing HLA-restricted.

The source is a man aged 35-49 years in good health and CMV-seronegative. The rearrangement joins TRBV27 to TRBJ2-7, with D perhaps TRBD1 (6 bases). The sample taken for sequencing was PBMCs. CDR3 nucleotide sequence: TGTGCCAGCAGTCTCCAGGACAGCTACGAGCAGTACTTC. Its protein is CASSLQDSYEQYF.